The text below deals with one TCR beta chain. The antigen is undetermined. TCRbeta library construction was performed incorporating unique molecular identifiers. MiXCR was run by TCRdb on the PCR reads, yielding one entry per CDR3 protein. The sample carries around 270,000 distinct CDR3 sequences, roughly 7.8% recorded once. The sample comes from a study of T-cell reconstitution after alpha-beta-depleted transplantation in children. Study-wide results and limits: Alpha-beta T cells present about two months after transplant were reported to originate from several hundred expanded graft clones. From newly produced T cells came most of the T-cell counts and diversity one year after transplant. Some patients showed high day-60 TCRbeta diversity, which derived from surviving recipient T cells and thymic progenitors.

The CDR3 spans 17 residues. Deletions cut 4 bases from V and 3 bases from J, with 18 bases between. From germline, CDR1 is SGHVS and CDR2 FQNEAQ. This chain links TRBV7-8 with TRBJ2-2; D ambiguous. The source is a female patient aged 2-9 years who had a stem cell transplant for Fanconi anemia, so the T cells may come from the graft donor. The input for sequencing was peripheral blood, taken 360 days after TCRalphabeta/CD19-depleted stem cell transplant. The CDR3 DNA reads as TGTGCCAGCAGCTCTCTCCCGTATCGGCCCGACACCGGGGAGCTGTTTTTT. Encoded protein: CASSSLPYRPDTGELFF.